This TCR beta chain emerged from a study of T cells in localized non-small cell lung cancer. Regarding the study as a whole: Heterogeneity cannot be ruled out, as sequencing used one tumor region only. Blood T cell density predicted longer survival; adjacent-lung clonality, shorter. Uninvolved nearby lung showed the greatest T cell clonality, exceeding that found in tumor. Appearing in adjacent lung were a median around 60 of the top 100 tumor clones.

About this clone: Its antigen is undetermined.

The repertoire was sequenced with immunoSEQ multiplex PCR; TCRdb's copy has only in-frame clones and lacks some. The data contain tens of thousands of clones, roughly 90% of them singletons. V dropped 0 bases and J dropped 1 base, with 9 bases sitting between them. This CDR3 is built from 15 residues. Germline V gene data show CDR1 as SGHTA and CDR2 as FQGNSA. This rearrangement joins TRBV7-2 to TRBJ1-1; no clear D. The source of this sequence is a man aged 35 to 69 with stage I squamous cell lung carcinoma. Material: peripheral blood, obtained before any cancer treatment. CDR3 region: CASSLASGRNTEAFF. The CDR3 DNA follows: TGTGCCAGCAGCTTAGCGTCAGGACGGAACACTGAAGCTTTCTTT.